Listed here is a single T cell receptor (beta chain). The sample belongs to a study of early T cells in non-severe SARS-CoV-2 infection. The CDR3 length is 13 residues. Germline values: CDR1 MNHEY, CDR2 SVGEGT. Trimming shortened V by 5 bases and J by 7 bases, and 14 bases separated the two germline ends. Each CDR3 protein is one row after TCRdb ran MiXCR on the 5' RACE reads. The sample holds around 100,000 distinct CDR3 sequences; approximately 14% are singletons and the top ten take 5% to 8%. The gene calls are TRBV6-2 or TRBV6-3 and TRBJ1-2; D gene ambiguous. The material sequenced was whole blood. This clonotype was sampled from an adult who was a healthcare worker with PCR-confirmed SARS-CoV-2 infection or an uninfected control (not recorded which). The CDR3 nucleotides read TGTGCCAGCAGTAACGGTCCCAAGTCTGGCTACACCTTC. Protein product: CASSNGPKSGYTF.